This TCR beta chain was profiled in a study of T cell repertoires in cytomegalovirus infection. Whole-study context: HLA-C-restricted CMV epitopes, recently identified, and well-studied HLA-B-restricted ones were used by the study. Based on public TCR beta signatures, there were indications of CMV infection and of a matching HLA type.

This clonotype was observed a few times. Its antigen is unknown. Whole-study results and caveats: HLA-C-restricted CMV-specific TCR beta clonotypes prevailed in the ex vivo response. Carriage of CMV together with the relevant HLA was identifiable through cumulative public TCR beta family frequency.

TCRdb recomputed calls from the reads with MiXCR, one row per CDR3 protein. Among nearly 700,000 distinct CDR3 sequences listed, approximately 33% were seen once. The TCR comes from a human donor in good health (CMV status not recorded). Some clones in this sample may be carry-over from other donors' samples. The sequences come from cultured PBMCs, collected from culture after CMV antigen stimulation.

CDR3 in DNA: TGTGCCAGCAGTGAGTTTGTCCGGGAGGACCCAGAGAGTGGCTACACCTTC. It translates to CASSEFVREDPESGYTF. The chain couples TRBV6-1 to TRBJ1-2, with D hard to call. Trimming took off 3 bases at V and 7 bases at J, with 24 bases between the two ends. Germline V gene lookup returns CDR1 MNHNS and CDR2 SASEGT. The CDR3 is 17 amino acids.